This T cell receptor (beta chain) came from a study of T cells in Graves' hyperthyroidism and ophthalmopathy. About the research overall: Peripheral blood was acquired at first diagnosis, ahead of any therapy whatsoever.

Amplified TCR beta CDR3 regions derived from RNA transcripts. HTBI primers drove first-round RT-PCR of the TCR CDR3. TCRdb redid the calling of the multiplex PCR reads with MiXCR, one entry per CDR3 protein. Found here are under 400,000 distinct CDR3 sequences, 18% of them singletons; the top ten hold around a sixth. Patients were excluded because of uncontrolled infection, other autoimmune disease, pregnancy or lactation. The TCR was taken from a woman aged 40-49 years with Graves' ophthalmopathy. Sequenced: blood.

CDR3 sequence: CASKAQGAREQYF. The CDR3 DNA follows: TGTGCCAGTAAAGCACAGGGGGCGCGCGAGCAGTACTTC. The rearrangement uses TRBV19 and TRBJ2-7; 9 positions agree with TRBD1. V was pared by 7 bases and J by 6 bases, with 7 bases of the junction left unmatched. CDR1 LNHDA and CDR2 SQIVND come from the germline V gene (reference sequence). The CDR3 covers 13 residues. Using reference TRBV19 and TRBJ2-7 for the parts outside the CDR3, the full variable domain is DGGITQSPKYLFRKEGQNVTLSCEQNLNHDAMYWYRQDPGQGLRLIYYSQIVNDFQKGDIAEGYSVSREKKESFPLTVTSAQKNPTAFYLCASKAQGAREQYFGPGTRLTVT.